The 6 T cell receptor beta chains listed next were all sequenced from one sample in a study of T cell responses to AZD1222 COVID-19 vaccine. Using immunoSEQ multiplex PCR, the repertoire was profiled, and TCRdb retains in-frame clones only, with some absent. The table records 100,000 to 120,000 clones, about 91% of them present only once. Sequencing used peripheral blood, obtained 28 days after the second AZD1222 dose. The receptors stem from an adult who received the AZD1222 COVID-19 vaccine.

The sample holds a few counts of this clone. The chain carries TRBV29-1 and TRBJ1-3; D remains ambiguous. The CDR3 sequence is 12 residues long. Per the germline V gene, CDR1 is SQVTM and CDR2 is ANQGSEA. The V end lost 6 bases, the J end lost 0 bases, and 6 bases lay between the germline ends. The CDR3, as DNA: TGCAGCGTAATGTACTCTGGAAACACCATATATTTT. Translated, it gives CSVMYSGNTIYF.

This clone has only one observation. V gene TRBV27 combines with J gene TRBJ1-1; 7 positions match TRBD1. The CDR3 totals 19 residues. Per germline, CDR1 MNHEY and CDR2 SMNVEV (reference sequence). V lost 6 bases and J lost 0; bases outside the gene matches: 19. CDR3 region: CASSQIFRFGTVMNTEAFF. The CDR3 DNA follows: TGTGCCAGCAGCCAGATCTTCCGGTTCGGGACAGTTATGAACACTGAAGCTTTCTTT.

This clone was detected once. The chain uses TRBV12-3 or TRBV12-4 and TRBJ1-2, with D perhaps matching TRBD1 (6 bases). V lost 6 bases and J 9 bases, leaving 17 bases between the germline ends. The CDR3 extends over 13 amino acids. The CDR3 loop is CASSFRGEGSYTF. CDR3 DNA sequence: TGTGCCAGCAGCTTCAGGGGTGAGGGGAGCTACACCTTC.

The rearrangement links TRBV30 to TRBJ2-1; TRBD1 might be the D (5 bases). This CDR3 comprises 11 residues. Germline V CDR1 and CDR2: GTSNPN, SVGIG (reference sequence). CDR3 sequence reads: CASGQVNEQFF. For the CDR3, the DNA is TGTGCTTCAGGACAAGTCAATGAGCAGTTCTTC.

The CDR3 nucleotides read TGTGCCAGCATCGACCGCAGGGGGCATAATGAGCAGTTCTTC. As protein: CASIDRRGHNEQFF. This chain joins TRBV7-2 and TRBJ2-1; 8 bases are shared with TRBD1. V gave up 7 bases and J gave up 7 bases; unmatched junction bases: 9. The CDR3 is 14 amino acids. Germline loops: CDR1 SGHTA, CDR2 FQGNSA.

V and J are TRBV3-1 (or the pseudogene TRBV3-2) and TRBJ1-1, with 7 bases lining up with TRBD1. J gave up 7 bases and V 0 bases, and 11 bases lay outside the gene matches. Germline V gene data show CDR1 as LGHDT and CDR2 as YNNKEL (reference sequence). The CDR3 sequence is 16 residues long. Here the CDR3 reads CASSQEPGGRGSEAFF. CDR3 sequence (DNA): TGTGCCAGCAGCCAAGAGCCGGGGGGCAGGGGGAGTGAAGCTTTCTTT.